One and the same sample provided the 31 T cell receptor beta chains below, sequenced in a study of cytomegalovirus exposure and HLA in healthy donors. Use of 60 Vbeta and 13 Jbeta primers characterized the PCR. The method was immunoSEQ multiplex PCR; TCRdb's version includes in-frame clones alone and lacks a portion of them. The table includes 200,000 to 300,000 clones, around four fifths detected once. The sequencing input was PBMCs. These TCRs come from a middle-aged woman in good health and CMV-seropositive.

Here the CDR3 DNA reads TGTGCCAGCTCTCGGGACAGTCAAGAGACCCAGTACTTC. Its translation: CASSRDSQETQYF. The rearrangement joins TRBV18 to TRBJ2-5; 7 bases map to TRBD1. Germline CDR1 and CDR2: KGHSH and LQKENI. Unmatched junction bases numbered 3, after V lost 6 bases and J lost 2 bases. CDR3 length equals 13 residues.

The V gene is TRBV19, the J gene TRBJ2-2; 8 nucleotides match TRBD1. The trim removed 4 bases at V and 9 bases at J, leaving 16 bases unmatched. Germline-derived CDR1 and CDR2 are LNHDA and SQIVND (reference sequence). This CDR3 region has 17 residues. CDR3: CASSTSGQGFRSRELFF. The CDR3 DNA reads TGTGCCAGTAGTACCTCCGGACAGGGCTTCAGGAGCAGGGAGCTGTTTTTT.

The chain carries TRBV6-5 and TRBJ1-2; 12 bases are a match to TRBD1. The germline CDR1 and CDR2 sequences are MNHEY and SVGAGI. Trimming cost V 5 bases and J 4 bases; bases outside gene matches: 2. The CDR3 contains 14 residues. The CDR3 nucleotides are TGTGCCAGCAGTGGGGGACAGGGGGCCTATGGCTACACCTTC. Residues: CASSGGQGAYGYTF.

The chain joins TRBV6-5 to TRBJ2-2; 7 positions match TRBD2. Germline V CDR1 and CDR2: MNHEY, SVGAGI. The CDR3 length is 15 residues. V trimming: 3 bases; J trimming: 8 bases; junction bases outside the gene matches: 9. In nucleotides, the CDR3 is TGTGCCAGCAGTTATGGGGGAGGGCCTACTGGGGAGCTGTTTTTT. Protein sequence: CASSYGGGPTGELFF.

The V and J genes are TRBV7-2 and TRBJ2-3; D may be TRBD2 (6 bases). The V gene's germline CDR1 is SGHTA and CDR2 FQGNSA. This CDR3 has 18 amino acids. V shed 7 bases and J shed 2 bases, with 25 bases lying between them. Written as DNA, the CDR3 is TGTGCCAGCAAACGGTGGGGACTCCGAGCGGGTAACACAGATACGCAGTATTTT. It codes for CASKRWGLRAGNTDTQYF.

Here the CDR3 DNA reads TGTGCCAGCAGTGAAGTATCTGGCAGGGGATCAAGTTCACCCCTCCACTTT. It encodes CASSEVSGRGSSSPLHF. The chain couples TRBV6-1 to TRBJ1-6; TRBD1 might be the D (6 bases). CDR1 and CDR2 from the germline V gene are MNHNS and SASEGT. The CDR3 has 17 residues. V was cut by 1 base and J by 9 bases, with 19 bases left in between.

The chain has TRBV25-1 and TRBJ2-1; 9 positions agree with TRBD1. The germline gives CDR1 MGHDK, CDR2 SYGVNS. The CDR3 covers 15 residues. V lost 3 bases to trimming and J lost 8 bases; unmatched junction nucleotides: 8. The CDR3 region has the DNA TGTGCCAGCAGTGACCGGGACAGGGCGGTTGATGAGCAGTTCTTC. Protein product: CASSDRDRAVDEQFF.

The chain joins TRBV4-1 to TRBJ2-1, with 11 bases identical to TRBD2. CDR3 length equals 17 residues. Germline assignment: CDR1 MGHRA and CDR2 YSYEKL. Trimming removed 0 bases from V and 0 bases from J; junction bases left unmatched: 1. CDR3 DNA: TGCGCCAGCAGCCAAGAGGGACTAGCGGCCTCCTACAATGAGCAGTTCTTC. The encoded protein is CASSQEGLAASYNEQFF.

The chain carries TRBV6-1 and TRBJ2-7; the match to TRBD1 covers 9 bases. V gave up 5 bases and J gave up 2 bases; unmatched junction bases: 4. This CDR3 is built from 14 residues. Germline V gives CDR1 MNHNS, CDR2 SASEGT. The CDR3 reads CASSQDRGAYEQYF. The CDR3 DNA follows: TGTGCCAGCAGTCAAGACAGGGGGGCCTACGAGCAGTACTTC.

This CDR3 reads CSALPQGEDGYTF. The CDR3 DNA follows: TGCAGCGCCCTACCACAGGGAGAGGATGGCTACACCTTC. The chain employs TRBV29-1 and TRBJ1-2; tentative D call: TRBD1 (6 bases). Looked up from germline, CDR1 is SQVTM and CDR2 is ANQGSEA. The V and J ends lost 7 bases and 6 bases respectively, with 18 bases between them. The CDR3 covers 13 residues.

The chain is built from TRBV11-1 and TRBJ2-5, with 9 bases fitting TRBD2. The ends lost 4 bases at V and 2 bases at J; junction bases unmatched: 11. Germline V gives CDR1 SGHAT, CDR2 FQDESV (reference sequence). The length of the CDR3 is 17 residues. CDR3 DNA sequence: TGTGCCAGCAGCTCCATCCGGCGACTAGCGGAACAAGAGACCCAGTACTTC. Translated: CASSSIRRLAEQETQYF.

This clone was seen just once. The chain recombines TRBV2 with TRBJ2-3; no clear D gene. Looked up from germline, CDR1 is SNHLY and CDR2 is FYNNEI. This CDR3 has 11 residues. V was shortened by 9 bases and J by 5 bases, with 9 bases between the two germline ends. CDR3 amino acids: CASNIRDTQYF. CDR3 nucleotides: TGTGCCAGTAACATAAGAGATACGCAGTATTTT.

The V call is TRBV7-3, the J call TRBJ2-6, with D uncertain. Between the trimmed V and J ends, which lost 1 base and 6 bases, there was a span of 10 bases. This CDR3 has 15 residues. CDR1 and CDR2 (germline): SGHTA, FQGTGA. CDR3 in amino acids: CASSLNTGQANVLTF. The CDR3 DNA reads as TGTGCCAGCAGCTTAAACACGGGTCAGGCCAACGTCCTGACTTTC.

The CDR3 DNA sequence: TGCGCCAGCAGCCAAGATAGGACAGGGGCCTTCTACGAGCAGTACTTC. It yields the protein CASSQDRTGAFYEQYF. The rearrangement uses TRBV4-3 and TRBJ2-7, with 9 bases matching TRBD1. The V gene's germline CDR1 is LGHNA and CDR2 YSLEER. The V segment lost 0 bases and the J segment 3 bases; nucleotides outside the gene matches: 6. This CDR3 has 16 amino acids.

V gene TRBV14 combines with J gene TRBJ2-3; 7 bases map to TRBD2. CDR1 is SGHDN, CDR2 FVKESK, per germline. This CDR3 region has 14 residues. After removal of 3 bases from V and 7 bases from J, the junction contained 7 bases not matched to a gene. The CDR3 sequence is CASSHGGSMYTQYF. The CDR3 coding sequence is TGTGCCAGCAGCCATGGCGGGAGTATGTATACGCAGTATTTT.

The DNA for the CDR3 is TGTGCCAGCAGTATAACTAGCGGGTCTAGAGCTGAGCAGTTCTTC. This translates into CASSITSGSRAEQFF. The rearrangement uses TRBV6-1 and TRBJ2-1, with TRBD2 matching over 9 bases. Germline CDR1 reads MNHNS; CDR2 reads SASEGT. V lost 5 bases to trimming and J lost 9 bases; unmatched junction nucleotides: 11. This CDR3 has 15 residues.

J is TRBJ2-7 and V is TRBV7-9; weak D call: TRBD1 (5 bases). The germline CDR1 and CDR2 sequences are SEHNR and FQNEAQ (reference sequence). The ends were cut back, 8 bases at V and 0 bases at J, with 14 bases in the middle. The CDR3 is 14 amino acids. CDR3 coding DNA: TGTGCCAGCGCCAGGGTGTCTAGCTCCTACGAGCAGTACTTC. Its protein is CASARVSSSYEQYF.

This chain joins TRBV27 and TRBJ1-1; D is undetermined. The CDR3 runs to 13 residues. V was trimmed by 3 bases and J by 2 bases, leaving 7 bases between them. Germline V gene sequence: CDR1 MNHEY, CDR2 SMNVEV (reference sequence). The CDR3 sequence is CASSFGENTEAFF. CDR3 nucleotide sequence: TGTGCCAGCAGTTTCGGGGAAAACACTGAAGCTTTCTTT.

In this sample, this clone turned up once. The CDR3 loop reads CASSTRTLIRDTDTQYF. The CDR3 coding sequence is TGTGCCAGCAGCACCCGGACCTTAATCCGGGACACAGATACGCAGTATTTT. The gene calls are TRBV11-2 and TRBJ2-3; D is possibly TRBD2 (5 bases). V lost 5 bases, J lost 2 bases, and 20 bases lay in between. This CDR3 spans 17 amino acids. Germline CDR1 is SGHAT and CDR2 is FQNNGV.

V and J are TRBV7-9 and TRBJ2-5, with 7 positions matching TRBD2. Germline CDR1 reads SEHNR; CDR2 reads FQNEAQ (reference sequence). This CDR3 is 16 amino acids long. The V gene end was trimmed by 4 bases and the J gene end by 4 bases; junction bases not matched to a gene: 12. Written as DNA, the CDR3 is TGTGCCAGCAGCTACCAGCTGACCGGGGGGACAGAGACCCAGTACTTC. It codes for CASSYQLTGGTETQYF.

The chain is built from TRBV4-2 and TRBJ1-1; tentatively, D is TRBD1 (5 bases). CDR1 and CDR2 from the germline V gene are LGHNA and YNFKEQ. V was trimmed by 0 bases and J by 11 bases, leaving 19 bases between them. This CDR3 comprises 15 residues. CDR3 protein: CASSQENRDSGSAFF. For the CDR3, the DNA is TGTGCCAGCAGCCAAGAAAACCGGGACTCCGGGTCGGCTTTCTTT.

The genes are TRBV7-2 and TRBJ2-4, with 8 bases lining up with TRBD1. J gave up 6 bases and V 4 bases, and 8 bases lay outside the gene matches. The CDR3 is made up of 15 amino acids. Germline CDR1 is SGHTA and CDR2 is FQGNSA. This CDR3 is CASSSWTGPANIQYF. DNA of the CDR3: TGTGCCAGCAGCTCGTGGACAGGGCCTGCAAACATTCAGTACTTC.

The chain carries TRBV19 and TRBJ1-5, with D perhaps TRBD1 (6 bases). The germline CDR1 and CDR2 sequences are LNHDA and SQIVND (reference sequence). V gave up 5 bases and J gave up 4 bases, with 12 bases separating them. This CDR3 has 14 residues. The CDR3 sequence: CASSLGQGNQPQHF. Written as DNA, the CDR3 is TGTGCCAGTAGTTTGGGCCAGGGGAATCAGCCCCAGCATTTT.

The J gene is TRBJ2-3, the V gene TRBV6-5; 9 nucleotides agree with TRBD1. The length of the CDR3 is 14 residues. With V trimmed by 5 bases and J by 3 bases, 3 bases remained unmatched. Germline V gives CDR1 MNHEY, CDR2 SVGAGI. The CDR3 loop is CASSTGTGTDTQYF. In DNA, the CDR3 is TGTGCCAGCAGTACAGGGACAGGGACAGATACGCAGTATTTT.

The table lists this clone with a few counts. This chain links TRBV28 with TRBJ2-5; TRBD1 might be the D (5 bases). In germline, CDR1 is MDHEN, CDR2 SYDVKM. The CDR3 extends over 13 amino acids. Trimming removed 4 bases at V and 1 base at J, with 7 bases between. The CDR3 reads CASSSDSQETQYF. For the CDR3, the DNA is TGTGCCAGCAGTTCCGACAGCCAAGAGACCCAGTACTTC. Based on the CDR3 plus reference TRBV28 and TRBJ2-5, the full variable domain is DVKVTQSSRYLVKRTGEKVFLECVQDMDHENMFWYRQDPGLGLRLIYFSYDVKMKEKGDIPEGYSVSREKKERFSLILESASTNQTSMYLCASSSDSQETQYFGPGTRLLVL.

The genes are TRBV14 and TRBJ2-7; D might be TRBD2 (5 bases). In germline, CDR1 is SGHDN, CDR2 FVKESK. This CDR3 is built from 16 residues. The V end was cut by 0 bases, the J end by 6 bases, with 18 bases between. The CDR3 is CASSQDTGTIPGEQYF. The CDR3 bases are TGTGCCAGCAGCCAAGATACGGGAACTATCCCGGGCGAGCAGTACTTC.

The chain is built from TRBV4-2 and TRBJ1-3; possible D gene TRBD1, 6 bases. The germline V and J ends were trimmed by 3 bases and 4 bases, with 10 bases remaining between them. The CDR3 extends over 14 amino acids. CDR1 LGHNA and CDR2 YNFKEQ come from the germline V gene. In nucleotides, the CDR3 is TGTGCCAGCAGCCACGGGGGGGCCGGAAACACCATATATTTT. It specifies CASSHGGAGNTIYF.

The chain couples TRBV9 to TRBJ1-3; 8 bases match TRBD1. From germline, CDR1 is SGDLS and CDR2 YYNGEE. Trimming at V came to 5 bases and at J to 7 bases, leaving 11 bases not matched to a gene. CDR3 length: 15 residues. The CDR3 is CASRKQGANNNTIYF. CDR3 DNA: TGTGCCAGCAGAAAGCAGGGGGCAAATAACAACACCATATATTTT.

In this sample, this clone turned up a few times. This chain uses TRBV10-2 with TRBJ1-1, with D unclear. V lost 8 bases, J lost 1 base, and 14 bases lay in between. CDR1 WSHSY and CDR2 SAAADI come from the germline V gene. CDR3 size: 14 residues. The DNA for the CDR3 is TGCGCCAGCCTCCCTACTTTACGGAACACTGAAGCTTTCTTT. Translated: CASLPTLRNTEAFF.

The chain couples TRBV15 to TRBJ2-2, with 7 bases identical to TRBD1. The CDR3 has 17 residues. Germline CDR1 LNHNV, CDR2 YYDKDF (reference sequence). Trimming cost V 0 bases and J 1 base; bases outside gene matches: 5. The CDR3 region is CATSREKTGMNTGELFF. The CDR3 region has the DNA TGTGCCACCAGCAGAGAGAAGACAGGGATGAACACCGGGGAGCTGTTTTTT.

CDR3 in amino acids: CAISGGGPQHF. The CDR3 DNA sequence: TGTGCCATCAGCGGGGGGGGGCCCCAGCATTTT. The genes are TRBV10-3 and TRBJ1-5, with a weak D call TRBD1 (5 bases). V lost 6 bases, J lost 9 bases, and 9 bases lay in between. Germline CDR1 is ENHRY and CDR2 is SYGVKD. The CDR3 spans 11 residues.